A single sample is the source of the 14 T cell receptor beta chains below, sequenced in a study of cytomegalovirus exposure and HLA in healthy donors. Vbeta (60) and Jbeta (13) primers were used in the PCR. Sequencing used immunoSEQ multiplex PCR; TCRdb keeps in-frame clones, though not all of them. Of 190,000 or so clones detected, about four fifths appear once; the ten largest clones hold around 1.6%. The sample was PBMCs. All receptors come from a girl between 5 and 17 years old in good health and CMV-seropositive.

V and J are TRBV11-3 and TRBJ2-3, with a weak D call TRBD1 (5 bases). Germline V gene sequence: CDR1 SGHNT, CDR2 YENEEA. Deletions cut 3 bases from V and 6 bases from J, with 10 bases between. The CDR3 has 13 residues. The DNA for the CDR3 is TGTGCCAGCAGCTTTCAGGGTCACGATACGCAGTATTTT. Residues: CASSFQGHDTQYF.

This rearrangement joins TRBV27 to TRBJ2-4, with D possibly TRBD1 on 6 matching bases. The V end lost 6 bases, the J end lost 8 bases, and 17 bases lay between the germline ends. The length of the CDR3 is 14 residues. In germline, CDR1 is MNHEY, CDR2 SMNVEV (reference sequence). The CDR3 region has the DNA TGTGCCAGCAGCCCAGTCACAGGGTCTCACATTCAGTACTTC. Translation gives CASSPVTGSHIQYF.

This clone was found a few times. The chain is built from TRBV5-4 and TRBJ1-1; 7 bases align to TRBD1. Losses at the gene ends were 4 bases for V and 1 base for J; bases not matched to a gene: 13. In germline, CDR1 is SGHNT, CDR2 YYREEE (reference sequence). The CDR3 extends over 17 amino acids. The CDR3 DNA follows: TGTGCCAGCAGCCCGATACTCGGGACAGCTCGGAACACTGAAGCTTTCTTT. As protein: CASSPILGTARNTEAFF.

This chain joins TRBV29-1 and TRBJ1-5, with 7 bases aligning to TRBD1. The CDR3 totals 13 residues. After removal of 5 bases from V and 5 bases from J, the junction contained 6 bases not matched to a gene. The germline gives CDR1 SQVTM, CDR2 ANQGSEA. Written as DNA, the CDR3 is TGCAGCGTTAGGGACAGTGGGGATCAGCCCCAGCATTTT. Amino acids: CSVRDSGDQPQHF.

This chain links TRBV5-1 with TRBJ1-1; perhaps TRBD1 as D (5 bases). V was clipped by 3 bases and J by 4 bases, with 7 bases between them. CDR3 length: 12 residues. Germline V lookup: CDR1 SGHRS, CDR2 YFSETQ. CDR3 region: CASSWGGTEAFF. CDR3 sequence (DNA): TGCGCCAGCAGCTGGGGGGGCACTGAAGCTTTCTTT.

This sequence joins TRBV30 and TRBJ1-1, with D tentatively TRBD1 (6 bases). V lost 0 bases, J lost 5 bases, and 10 bases lay in between. CDR1 and CDR2 from the germline V gene are GTSNPN and SVGIG (reference sequence). There are 13 residues in the CDR3. This CDR3 reads CAWSVSGATEAFF. The CDR3 region has the DNA TGTGCCTGGAGTGTATCAGGGGCTACTGAAGCTTTCTTT.

This CDR3 reads CASSAGQTNTEAFF. Here the CDR3 DNA reads TGTGCCAGCAGCGCGGGACAGACGAACACTGAAGCTTTCTTT. This chain connects TRBV9 to TRBJ1-1; TRBD1 matches 7 bases. Germline V CDR1 and CDR2: SGDLS, YYNGEE. CDR3 length: 14 residues. The junction had 3 bases not matched to a gene; V was cut back by 3 bases and J by 1 base.

The chain links TRBV4-3 to TRBJ1-5; D may be TRBD1 (5 bases). Trimming left V 4 bases short and J 9 bases short, with 16 bases between. CDR3 length: 14 amino acids. CDR1 is LGHNA, CDR2 YSLEER, per germline. Here the CDR3 DNA reads TGCGCCAGCAGCCTCGAAAGCGGGACGTGGCCCCAGCATTTT. Protein: CASSLESGTWPQHF.

The gene calls are TRBV9 and TRBJ1-6; D may be TRBD1 (6 bases). The CDR3 contains 15 residues. Germline CDR1 and CDR2: SGDLS and YYNGEE. Trimming cost V 3 bases and J 7 bases, with 14 bases left between them. CDR3 sequence: CASSAWTAENSPLHF. In DNA, the CDR3 is TGTGCCAGCAGCGCCTGGACAGCCGAGAATTCACCCCTCCACTTT.

V usage is TRBV6-6 and J usage is TRBJ1-2, with D hard to call. CDR3 size: 15 residues. Trimming left V 0 bases short and J 3 bases short, with 11 bases between. Germline V gene data show CDR1 as MNHNY and CDR2 as SVGAGI (reference sequence). In DNA form, the CDR3 reads TGTGCCAGCAGTTACTCGGGAGGAGGTGACTATGGCTACACCTTC. Translating it yields CASSYSGGGDYGYTF.

The chain uses TRBV7-9 and TRBJ2-7; TRBD1 agrees at 7 bases. CDR3 length equals 13 residues. Trimming cost V 4 bases and J 2 bases; bases outside gene matches: 2. Germline CDR1 SEHNR, CDR2 FQNEAQ (reference sequence). CDR3 nucleotide sequence: TGTGCCAGCAGCTCACAGGGGACCTACGAGCAGTACTTC. Amino acids: CASSSQGTYEQYF.

The rearrangement joins TRBV4-3 to TRBJ2-4; D perhaps matches TRBD2 (7 bases). The CDR3 extends over 16 amino acids. V was clipped by 3 bases and J by 5 bases, with 17 bases between them. Per the germline V gene, CDR1 is LGHNA and CDR2 is YSLEER. The CDR3 spells CASSQLAGALENIQYF. The CDR3 nucleotides read TGCGCCAGCAGCCAGCTCGCGGGGGCCCTCGAAAACATTCAGTACTTC.

V and J are TRBV28 and TRBJ1-1; D is uncertain. Trimming stripped 4 bases from V and 8 bases from J, with 14 bases between. From germline, CDR1 is MDHEN and CDR2 SYDVKM. This CDR3 contains 13 residues. The CDR3 coding sequence is TGTGCCAGCAGTTATAGGAGGGTTGGGGAAGCTTTCTTT. Its protein product is CASSYRRVGEAFF.

The rearrangement joins TRBV9 to TRBJ2-6; the D is unclear. The CDR3 contains 15 residues. CDR1 SGDLS and CDR2 YYNGEE come from the germline V gene. Trimming pared 3 bases from V and 2 bases from J, leaving 9 bases between. CDR3 protein: CASSGQNPGANVLTF. CDR3 DNA sequence: TGTGCCAGCAGCGGCCAGAACCCTGGGGCCAACGTCCTGACTTTC.